The sequence of this TCR beta chain was determined in a study of T-cell reconstitution after alpha-beta-depleted transplantation in children. Concerning this clonotype: Its antigen is not known.

A library of TCRbeta sequences, prepared with unique molecular identifiers, was generated. Via MiXCR, TCRdb re-called the PCR reads, giving one row per CDR3 protein. This table holds 530,000 or so distinct CDR3 sequences, approximately 30% found once. Whole-study findings and limits: Two months or so post-transplant, alpha-beta T cells reportedly derived from several hundred expanded graft clones.

Germline V gene data show CDR1 as SGHRS and CDR2 as YFSETQ. Trimming shortened V by 0 bases and J by 9 bases, and 16 bases separated the two germline ends. This CDR3 is 15 amino acids long. The J gene is TRBJ2-1, the V gene TRBV5-1; maybe TRBD2 (6 bases). This sample comprised PBMCs, obtained before TCRalphabeta/CD19-depleted stem cell transplant. This sequence originates from a boy in the first two years of life with Wiskott-Aldrich syndrome, due to receive a stem cell transplant. The CDR3 here is CASSLGTLDYGEQFF. DNA for the CDR3: TGCGCCAGCAGCTTGGGGACTTTGGACTACGGTGAGCAGTTCTTC.